Sequencing of this T cell receptor beta chain was carried out in a study of shared clonotypes between healthy human individuals. Study overall: Three CD4 naive, three CD4 memory, two CD8 naive and one CD8 memory plate were used per donor.

Across several immunoSEQ plates, the genomic DNA of each subset was split evenly. The assay was immunoSEQ multiplex PCR, and TCRdb's table has in-frame clones only and misses some. The sample yields fewer than 850,000 clones, 96% seen once. V lost 1 base and J 7 bases, leaving 11 bases between the germline ends. The CDR3 extends over 13 amino acids. Germline CDR1 SEHNR, CDR2 FQNEAQ (reference sequence). As defined, naive CD8 cells were CD45RO-negative and positively selected for CCR7, with terminally differentiated effector memory CD45RA+ cells excluded. This chain links TRBV7-9 with TRBJ2-7; D uncertain. Sequencing input: naive CD8+ T cells sorted from blood. The sequence was obtained from a young man in good health. CDR3 sequence (DNA): TGTGCCAGCAGCTTAGAAGCTTCGTGGGAGCAGTACTTC. Protein product: CASSLEASWEQYF.